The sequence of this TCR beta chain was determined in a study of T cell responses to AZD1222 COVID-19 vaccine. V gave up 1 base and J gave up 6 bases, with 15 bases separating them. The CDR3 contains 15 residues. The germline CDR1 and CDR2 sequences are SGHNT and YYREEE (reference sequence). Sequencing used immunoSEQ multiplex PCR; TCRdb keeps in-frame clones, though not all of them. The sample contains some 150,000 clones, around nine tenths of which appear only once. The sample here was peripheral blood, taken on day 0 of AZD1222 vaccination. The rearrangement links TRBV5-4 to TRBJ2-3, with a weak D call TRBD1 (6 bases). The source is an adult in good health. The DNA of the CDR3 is TGTGCCAGCAGCTTGTTTTCTGGGGGCCCGGATACGCAGTATTTT. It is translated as CASSLFSGGPDTQYF.